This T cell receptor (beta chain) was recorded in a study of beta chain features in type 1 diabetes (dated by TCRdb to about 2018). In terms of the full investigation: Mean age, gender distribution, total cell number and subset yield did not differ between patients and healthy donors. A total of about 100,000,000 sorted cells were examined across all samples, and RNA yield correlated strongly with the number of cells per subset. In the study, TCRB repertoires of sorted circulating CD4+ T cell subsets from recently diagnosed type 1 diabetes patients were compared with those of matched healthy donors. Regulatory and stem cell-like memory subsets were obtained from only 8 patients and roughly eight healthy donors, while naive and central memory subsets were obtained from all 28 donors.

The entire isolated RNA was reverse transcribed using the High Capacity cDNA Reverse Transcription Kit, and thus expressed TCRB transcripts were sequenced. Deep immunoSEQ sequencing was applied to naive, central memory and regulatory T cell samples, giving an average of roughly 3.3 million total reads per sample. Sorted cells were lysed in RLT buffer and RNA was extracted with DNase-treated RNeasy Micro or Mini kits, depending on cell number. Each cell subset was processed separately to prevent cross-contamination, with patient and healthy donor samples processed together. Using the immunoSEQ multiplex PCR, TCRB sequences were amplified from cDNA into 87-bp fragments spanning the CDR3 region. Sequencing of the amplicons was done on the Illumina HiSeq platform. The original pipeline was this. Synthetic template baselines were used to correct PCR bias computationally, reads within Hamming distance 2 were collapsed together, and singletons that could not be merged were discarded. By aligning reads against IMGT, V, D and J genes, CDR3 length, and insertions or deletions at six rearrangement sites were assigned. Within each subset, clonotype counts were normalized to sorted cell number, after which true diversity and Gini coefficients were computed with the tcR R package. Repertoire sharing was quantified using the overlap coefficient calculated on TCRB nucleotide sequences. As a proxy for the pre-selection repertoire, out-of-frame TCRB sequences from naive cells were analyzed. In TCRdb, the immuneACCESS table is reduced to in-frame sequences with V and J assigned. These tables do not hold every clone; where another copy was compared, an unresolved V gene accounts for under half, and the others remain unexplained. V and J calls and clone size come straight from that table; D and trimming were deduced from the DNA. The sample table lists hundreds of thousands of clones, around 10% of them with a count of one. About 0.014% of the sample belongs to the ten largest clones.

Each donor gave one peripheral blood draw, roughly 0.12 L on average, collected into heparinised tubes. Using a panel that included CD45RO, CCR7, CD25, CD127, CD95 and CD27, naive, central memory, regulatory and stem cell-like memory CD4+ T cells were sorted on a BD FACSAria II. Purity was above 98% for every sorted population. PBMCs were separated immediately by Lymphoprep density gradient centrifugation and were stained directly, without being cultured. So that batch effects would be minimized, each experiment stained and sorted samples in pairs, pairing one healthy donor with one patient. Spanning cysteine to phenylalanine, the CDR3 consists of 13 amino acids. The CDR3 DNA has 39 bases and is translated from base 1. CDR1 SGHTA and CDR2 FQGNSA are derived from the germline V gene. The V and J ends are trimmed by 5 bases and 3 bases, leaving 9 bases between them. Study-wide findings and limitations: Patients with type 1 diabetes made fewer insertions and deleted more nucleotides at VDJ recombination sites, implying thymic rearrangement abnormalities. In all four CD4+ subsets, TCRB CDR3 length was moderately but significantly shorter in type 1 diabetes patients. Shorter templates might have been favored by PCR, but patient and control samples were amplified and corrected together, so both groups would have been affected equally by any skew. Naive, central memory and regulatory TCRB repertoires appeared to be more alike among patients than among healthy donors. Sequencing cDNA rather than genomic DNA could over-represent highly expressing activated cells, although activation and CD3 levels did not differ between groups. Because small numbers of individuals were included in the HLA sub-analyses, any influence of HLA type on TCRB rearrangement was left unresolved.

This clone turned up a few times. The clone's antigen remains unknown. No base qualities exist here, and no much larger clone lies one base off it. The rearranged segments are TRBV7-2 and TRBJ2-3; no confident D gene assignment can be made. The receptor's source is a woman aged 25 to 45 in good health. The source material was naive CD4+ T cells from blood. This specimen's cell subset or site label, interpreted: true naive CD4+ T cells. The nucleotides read TGTGCCAGCAGCGTCGAGAGGACAGATACGCAGTATTTT. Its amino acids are CASSVERTDTQYF.